The clone carrying this T cell receptor (beta chain) was observed many times. The sample comes from a study of T cells in Graves' hyperthyroidism and ophthalmopathy. From RNA transcripts, TCR beta CDR3 regions were amplified. The TCR CDR3 was amplified in a first-round RT-PCR using the HTBI primer set. TCRdb redid the calling of the multiplex PCR reads with MiXCR, one entry per CDR3 protein. The sample records hundreds of thousands of distinct CDR3 sequences, 11% to 15% being singletons. The germline V gene has CDR1 SGHTA and CDR2 FQGNSA. Trimming removed 5 bases from V and 8 bases from J, with 18 bases in between. There are 14 residues in the CDR3. Newly diagnosed patients aged 18 to 65 had hyperthyroidism of under 2 months' duration.

V gene TRBV7-2 combines with J gene TRBJ1-2; possibly TRBD1 for D (6 bases). The sequenced sample was blood. This sequence originates from a young woman with Graves' hyperthyroidism. As DNA, the CDR3 is TGTGCCAGCAGCCATTACAGGGAACGGGTCGGCTACACCTTC. Translating it yields CASSHYRERVGYTF.